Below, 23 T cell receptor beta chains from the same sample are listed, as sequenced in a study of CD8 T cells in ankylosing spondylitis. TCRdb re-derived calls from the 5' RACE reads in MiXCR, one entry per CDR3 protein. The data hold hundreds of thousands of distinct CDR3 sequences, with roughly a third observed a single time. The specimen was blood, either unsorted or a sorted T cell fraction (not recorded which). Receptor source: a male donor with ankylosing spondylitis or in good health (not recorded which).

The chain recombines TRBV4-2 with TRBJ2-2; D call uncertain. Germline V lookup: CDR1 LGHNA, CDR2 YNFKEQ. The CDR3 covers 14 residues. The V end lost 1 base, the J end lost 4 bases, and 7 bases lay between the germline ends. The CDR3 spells CASSQVASTGELFF. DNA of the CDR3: TGTGCCAGCAGCCAAGTTGCCAGCACCGGGGAGCTGTTTTTT.

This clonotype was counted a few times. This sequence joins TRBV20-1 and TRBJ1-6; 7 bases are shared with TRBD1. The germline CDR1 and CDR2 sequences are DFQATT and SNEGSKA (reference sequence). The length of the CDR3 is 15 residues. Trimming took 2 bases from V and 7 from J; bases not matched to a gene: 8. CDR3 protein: CSARPTGPKNSPLHF. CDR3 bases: TGCAGTGCTAGACCGACAGGGCCAAAGAATTCACCCCTCCACTTT.

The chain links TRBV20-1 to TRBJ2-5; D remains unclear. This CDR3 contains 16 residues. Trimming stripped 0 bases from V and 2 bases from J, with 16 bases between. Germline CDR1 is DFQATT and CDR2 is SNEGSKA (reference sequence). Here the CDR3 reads CSAREFSARKQETQYF. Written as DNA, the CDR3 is TGCAGTGCTAGAGAGTTTTCGGCTCGAAAACAAGAGACCCAGTACTTC.

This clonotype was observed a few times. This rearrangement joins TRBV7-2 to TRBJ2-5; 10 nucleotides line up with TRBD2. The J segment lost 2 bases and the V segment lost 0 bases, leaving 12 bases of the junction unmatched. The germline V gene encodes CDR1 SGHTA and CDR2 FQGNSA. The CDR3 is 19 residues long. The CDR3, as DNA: TGTGCCAGCAGCTTAGCTCCCCCACTAGCGGGGTATACTCAAGAGACCCAGTACTTC. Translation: CASSLAPPLAGYTQETQYF.

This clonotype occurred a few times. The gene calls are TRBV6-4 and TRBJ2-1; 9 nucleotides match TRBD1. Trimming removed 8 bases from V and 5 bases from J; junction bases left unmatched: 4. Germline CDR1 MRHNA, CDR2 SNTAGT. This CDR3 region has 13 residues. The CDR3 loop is CASGTGTNNEQFF. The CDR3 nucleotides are TGTGCCAGCGGGACAGGGACCAACAATGAGCAGTTCTTC.

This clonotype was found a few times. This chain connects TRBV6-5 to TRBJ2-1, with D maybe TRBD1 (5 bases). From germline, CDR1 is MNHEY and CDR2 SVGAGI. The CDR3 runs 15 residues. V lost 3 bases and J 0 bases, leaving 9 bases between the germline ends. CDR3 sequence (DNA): TGTGCCAGCAGTTATGACAGCCTCTCCTACAATGAGCAGTTCTTC. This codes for CASSYDSLSYNEQFF.

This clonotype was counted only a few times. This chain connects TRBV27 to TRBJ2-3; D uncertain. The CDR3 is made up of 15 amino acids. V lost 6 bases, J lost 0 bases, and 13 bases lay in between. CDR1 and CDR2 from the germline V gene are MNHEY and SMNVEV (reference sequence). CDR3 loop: CASSTGRRSTDTQYF. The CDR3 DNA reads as TGTGCCAGCAGCACCGGTCGACGCAGCACAGATACGCAGTATTTT.

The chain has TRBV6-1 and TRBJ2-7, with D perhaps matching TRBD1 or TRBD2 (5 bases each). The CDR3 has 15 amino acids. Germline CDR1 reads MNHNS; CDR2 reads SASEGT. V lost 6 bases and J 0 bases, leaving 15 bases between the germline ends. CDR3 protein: CASREGRDGSYEQYF. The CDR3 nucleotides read TGTGCCAGCAGAGAGGGCAGGGACGGCTCCTACGAGCAGTACTTC.

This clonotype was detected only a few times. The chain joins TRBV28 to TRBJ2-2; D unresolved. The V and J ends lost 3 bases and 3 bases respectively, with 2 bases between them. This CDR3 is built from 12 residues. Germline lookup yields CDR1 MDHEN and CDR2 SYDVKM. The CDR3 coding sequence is TGTGCCAGCAGTTTCTACACCGGGGAGCTGTTTTTT. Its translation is CASSFYTGELFF.

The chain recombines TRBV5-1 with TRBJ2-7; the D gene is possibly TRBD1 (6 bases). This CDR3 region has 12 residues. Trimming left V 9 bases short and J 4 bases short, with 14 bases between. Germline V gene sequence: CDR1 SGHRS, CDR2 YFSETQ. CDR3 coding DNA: TGCGCCATGACGGACAGATCATACGAGCAGTACTTC. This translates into CAMTDRSYEQYF.

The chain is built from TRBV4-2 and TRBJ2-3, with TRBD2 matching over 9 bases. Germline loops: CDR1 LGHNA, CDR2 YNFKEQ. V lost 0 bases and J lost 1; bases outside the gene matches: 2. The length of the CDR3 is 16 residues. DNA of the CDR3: TGTGCCAGCAGCCAAGAAGCTAGCGGGGGCACAGATACGCAGTATTTT. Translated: CASSQEASGGTDTQYF.

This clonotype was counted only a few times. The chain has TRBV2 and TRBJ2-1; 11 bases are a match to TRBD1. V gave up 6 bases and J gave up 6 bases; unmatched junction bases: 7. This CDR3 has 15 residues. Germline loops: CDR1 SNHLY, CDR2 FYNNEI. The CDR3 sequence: CASSETGTGGNEQFF. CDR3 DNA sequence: TGTGCCAGCAGCGAAACCGGGACAGGGGGCAATGAGCAGTTCTTC.

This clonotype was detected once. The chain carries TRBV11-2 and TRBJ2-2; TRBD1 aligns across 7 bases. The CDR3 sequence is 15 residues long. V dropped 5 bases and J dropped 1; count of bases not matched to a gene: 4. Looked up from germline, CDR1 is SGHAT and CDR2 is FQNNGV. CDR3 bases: TGTGCCAGCAGCGCACGGACAGGGAACACCGGGGAGCTGTTTTTT. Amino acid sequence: CASSARTGNTGELFF. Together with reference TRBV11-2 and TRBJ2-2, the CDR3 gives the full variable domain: EAGVAQSPRYKIIEKRQSVAFWCNPISGHATLYWYQQILGQGPKLLIQFQNNGVVDDSQLPKDRFSAERLKGVDSTLKIQPAKLEDSAVYLCASSARTGNTGELFFGEGSRLTVL.

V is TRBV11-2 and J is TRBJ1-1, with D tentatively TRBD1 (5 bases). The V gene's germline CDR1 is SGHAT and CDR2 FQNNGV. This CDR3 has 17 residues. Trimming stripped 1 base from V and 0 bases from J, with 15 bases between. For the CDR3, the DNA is TGTGCCAGCAGCTTAGTGGGGGTGCGGGTCCTGAACACTGAAGCTTTCTTT. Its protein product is CASSLVGVRVLNTEAFF.

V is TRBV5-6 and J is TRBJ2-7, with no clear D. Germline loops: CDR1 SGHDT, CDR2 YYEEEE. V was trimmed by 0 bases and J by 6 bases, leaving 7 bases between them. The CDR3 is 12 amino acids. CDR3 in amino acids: CASSLGNREQYF. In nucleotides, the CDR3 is TGTGCCAGCAGCTTGGGGAATCGCGAGCAGTACTTC.

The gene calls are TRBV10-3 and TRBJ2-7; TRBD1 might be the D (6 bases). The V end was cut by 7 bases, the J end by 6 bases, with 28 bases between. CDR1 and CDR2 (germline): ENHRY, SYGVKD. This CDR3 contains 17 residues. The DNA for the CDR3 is TGTGCCATCATGTCGGTTGATTTTCGGGACACTCCATCCGAGCAGTACTTC. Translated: CAIMSVDFRDTPSEQYF.

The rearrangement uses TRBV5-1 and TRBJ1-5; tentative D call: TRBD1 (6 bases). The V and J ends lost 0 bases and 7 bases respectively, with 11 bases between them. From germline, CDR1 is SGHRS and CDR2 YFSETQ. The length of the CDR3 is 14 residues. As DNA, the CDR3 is TGCGCCAGCAGCTTGGAGGGGGGTCCCCAGCCCCAGCATTTT. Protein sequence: CASSLEGGPQPQHF.

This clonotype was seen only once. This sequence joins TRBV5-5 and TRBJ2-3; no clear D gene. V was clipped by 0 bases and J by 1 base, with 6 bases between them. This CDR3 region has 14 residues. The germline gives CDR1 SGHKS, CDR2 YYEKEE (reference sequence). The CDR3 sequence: CASSLDYGTDTQYF. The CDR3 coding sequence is TGTGCCAGCAGCTTGGACTACGGCACAGATACGCAGTATTTT.

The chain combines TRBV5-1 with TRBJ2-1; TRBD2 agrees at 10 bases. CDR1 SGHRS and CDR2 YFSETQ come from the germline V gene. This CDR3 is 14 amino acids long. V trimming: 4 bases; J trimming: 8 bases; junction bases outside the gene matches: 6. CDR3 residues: CASSLTSGLDEQFF. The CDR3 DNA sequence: TGCGCCAGCAGCCTGACTAGCGGGTTGGATGAGCAGTTCTTC.

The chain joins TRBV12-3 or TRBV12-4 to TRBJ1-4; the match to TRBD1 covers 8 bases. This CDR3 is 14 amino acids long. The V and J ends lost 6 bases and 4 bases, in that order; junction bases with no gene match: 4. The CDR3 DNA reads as TGTGCCAGCAGCAACAGGGGGTTTAATGAAAAACTGTTTTTT. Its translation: CASSNRGFNEKLFF.

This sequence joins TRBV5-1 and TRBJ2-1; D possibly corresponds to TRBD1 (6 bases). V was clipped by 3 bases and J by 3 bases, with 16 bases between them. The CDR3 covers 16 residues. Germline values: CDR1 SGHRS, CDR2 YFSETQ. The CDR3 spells CASSSLQGMGYNEQFF. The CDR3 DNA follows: TGCGCCAGCAGCTCTTTGCAGGGGATGGGCTACAATGAGCAGTTCTTC.

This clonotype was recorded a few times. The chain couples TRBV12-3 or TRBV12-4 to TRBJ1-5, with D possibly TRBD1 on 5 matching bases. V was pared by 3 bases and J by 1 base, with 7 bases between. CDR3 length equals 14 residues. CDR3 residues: CASSLKGSNQPQHF. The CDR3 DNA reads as TGTGCCAGCAGTTTGAAGGGGAGCAATCAGCCCCAGCATTTT.

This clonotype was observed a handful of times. Here the CDR3 DNA reads TGTGCCAGCAGCTACAGGGGTGCCTACAATGAGCAGTTCTTC. Its protein is CASSYRGAYNEQFF. The V call is TRBV27, the J call TRBJ2-1, with TRBD1 matching 7 bases. CDR3 length: 14 residues. Per germline, CDR1 MNHEY and CDR2 SMNVEV (reference sequence). After removal of 6 bases from V and 2 bases from J, the junction contained 4 bases not matched to a gene.